The rows below give T cell receptor beta chains drawn from one sample of a study of identical twins. TCRdb re-derived calls from the 5' RACE reads in MiXCR, one entry per CDR3 protein. The sample has 400,000 to 500,000 distinct CDR3 sequences; 14% are singletons. These data also formed part of another study, on yellow fever vaccine responses in identical twins.

Input material: CD4+ T cells sorted from blood. The receptors stem from a young woman in good health. The CDR3 runs from the conserved cysteine through the conserved F or W. The order of the fields is V gene, J gene, clone size, D gene, CDR3 length, CDR3 protein, CDR3 DNA. The D gene is left open where the match is weak. Size values are once, few and many counts, or a class for expanded clones, and some rows have none.

>TRBV11-2|TRBJ2-3|many|.|13
CASSLKGGDTQYF
TGTGCCAGCAGCCTAAAAGGGGGAGATACGCAGTATTTT
>TRBV4-1|TRBJ2-7|few|TRBD2|16
CASSQEGLAGGYEQYF
TGCGCCAGCAGCCAAGAGGGACTAGCGGGAGGCTACGAGCAGTACTTC
>TRBV12-3/TRBV12-4|TRBJ2-1|.|TRBD2|15
CASGPLTSWSNEQFF
TGTGCCAGCGGCCCCCTGACTAGCTGGAGTAATGAGCAGTTCTTC
>TRBV13|TRBJ2-1|.|.|15
CASSFRGTAYNEQFF
TGTGCCAGCAGCTTTAGGGGGACGGCCTACAATGAGCAGTTCTTC
>TRBV20-1|TRBJ2-4|many|TRBD2|15
CSARELGLDKNIQYF
TGCAGTGCTAGAGAGTTGGGACTAGACAAAAACATTCAGTACTTC
>TRBV7-2|TRBJ2-7|few|TRBD1|13
CASSSGTGSEQYF
TGTGCCAGCAGCTCCGGGACAGGTTCCGAGCAGTACTTC
>TRBV5-5|TRBJ2-5|.|TRBD2|15
CASNPLAGDRETQYF
TGTGCCAGCAACCCGCTTGCGGGGGATCGAGAGACCCAGTACTTC
>TRBV11-2|TRBJ2-2|few|.|14
CASSLGPGVGELFF
TGTGCCAGCAGCTTAGGACCAGGGGTCGGGGAGCTGTTTTTT
>TRBV27|TRBJ2-2|few|TRBD1|15
CAIRPLDRADGELFF
TGTGCCATCCGACCCCTGGACAGGGCTGACGGGGAGCTGTTTTTT
>TRBV24-1|TRBJ2-3|few|TRBD2|16
CATSDAGLGLADTQYF
TGTGCCACCAGTGACGCCGGACTAGGGTTAGCAGATACGCAGTATTTT